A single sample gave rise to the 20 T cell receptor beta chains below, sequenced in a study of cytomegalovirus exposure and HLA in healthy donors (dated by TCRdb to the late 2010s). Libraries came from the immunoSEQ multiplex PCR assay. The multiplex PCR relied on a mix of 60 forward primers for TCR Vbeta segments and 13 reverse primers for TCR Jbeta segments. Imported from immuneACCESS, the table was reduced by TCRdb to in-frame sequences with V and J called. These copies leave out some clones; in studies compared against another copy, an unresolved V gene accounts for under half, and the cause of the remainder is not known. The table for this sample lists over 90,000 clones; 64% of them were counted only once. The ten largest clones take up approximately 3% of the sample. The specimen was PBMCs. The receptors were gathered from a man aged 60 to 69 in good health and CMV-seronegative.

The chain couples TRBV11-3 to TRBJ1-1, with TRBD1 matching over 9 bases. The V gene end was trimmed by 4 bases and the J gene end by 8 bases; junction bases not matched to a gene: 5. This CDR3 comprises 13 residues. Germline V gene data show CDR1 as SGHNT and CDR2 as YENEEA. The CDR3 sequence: CASSSRTGVEAFF. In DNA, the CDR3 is TGTGCCAGCAGCTCGCGGACAGGGGTGGAAGCTTTCTTT.

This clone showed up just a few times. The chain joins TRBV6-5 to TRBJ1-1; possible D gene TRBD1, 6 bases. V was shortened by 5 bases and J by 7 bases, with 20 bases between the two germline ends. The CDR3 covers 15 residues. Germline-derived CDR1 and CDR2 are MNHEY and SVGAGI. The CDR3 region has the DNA TGTGCCAGCAGTCCCCAAACCACAGGGAATCATGAAGCTTTCTTT. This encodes CASSPQTTGNHEAFF.

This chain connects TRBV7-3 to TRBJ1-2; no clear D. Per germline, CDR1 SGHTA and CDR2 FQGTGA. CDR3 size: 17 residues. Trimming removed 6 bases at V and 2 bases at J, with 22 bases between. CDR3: CASSQLMKPAGNYGYTF. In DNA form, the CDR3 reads TGTGCCAGCAGTCAACTAATGAAGCCAGCCGGAAACTATGGCTACACCTTC. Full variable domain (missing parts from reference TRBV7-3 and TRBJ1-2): GAGVSQTPSNKVTEKGKYVELRCDPISGHTALYWYRQSLGQGPEFLIYFQGTGAADDSGLPNDRFFAVRPEGSVSTLKIQRTERGDSAVYLCASSQLMKPAGNYGYTFGSGTRLTVV.

The DNA for the CDR3 is TGTGCCAGCAACCGGGACAGATCTAACTATGGCTACACCTTC. Protein product: CASNRDRSNYGYTF. The chain joins TRBV6-1 to TRBJ1-2, with 7 bases lining up with TRBD1. The CDR3 is made up of 14 amino acids. Trimming removed 7 bases from V and 0 bases from J; junction bases left unmatched: 5. Germline V gives CDR1 MNHNS, CDR2 SASEGT.

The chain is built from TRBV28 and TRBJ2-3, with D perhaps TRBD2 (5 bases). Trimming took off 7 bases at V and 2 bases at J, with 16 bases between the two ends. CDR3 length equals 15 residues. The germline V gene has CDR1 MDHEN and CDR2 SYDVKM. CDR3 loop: CASTLPGLDTDTQYF. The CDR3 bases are TGTGCCAGCACCCTTCCGGGGTTGGACACAGATACGCAGTATTTT.

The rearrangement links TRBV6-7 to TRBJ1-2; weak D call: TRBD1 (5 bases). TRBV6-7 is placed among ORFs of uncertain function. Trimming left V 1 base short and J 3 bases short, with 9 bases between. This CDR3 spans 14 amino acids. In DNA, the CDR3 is TGTGCCAGCAGTTACTGTGAAGGGGACTATGGCTACACCTTC. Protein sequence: CASSYCEGDYGYTF.

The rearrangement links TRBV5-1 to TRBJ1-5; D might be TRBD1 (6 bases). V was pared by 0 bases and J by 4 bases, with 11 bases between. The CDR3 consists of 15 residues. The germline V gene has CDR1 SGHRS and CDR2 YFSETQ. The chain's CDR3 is CASSLDPGHNQPQHF. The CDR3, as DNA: TGCGCCAGCAGCTTGGATCCGGGACATAATCAGCCCCAGCATTTT.

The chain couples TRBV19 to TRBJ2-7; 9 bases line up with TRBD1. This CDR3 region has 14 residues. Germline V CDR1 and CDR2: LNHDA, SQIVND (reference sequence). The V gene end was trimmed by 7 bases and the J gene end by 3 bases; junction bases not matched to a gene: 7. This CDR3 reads CASTPGQGLYEQYF. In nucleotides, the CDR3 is TGTGCCAGTACTCCGGGACAGGGTCTCTACGAGCAGTACTTC.

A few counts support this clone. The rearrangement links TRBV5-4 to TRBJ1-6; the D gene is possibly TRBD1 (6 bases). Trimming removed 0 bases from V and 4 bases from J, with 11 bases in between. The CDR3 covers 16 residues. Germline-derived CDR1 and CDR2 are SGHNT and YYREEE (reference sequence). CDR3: CASSLDLGQYNSPLHF. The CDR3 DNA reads TGTGCCAGCAGCTTGGATCTGGGACAATATAATTCACCCCTCCACTTT.

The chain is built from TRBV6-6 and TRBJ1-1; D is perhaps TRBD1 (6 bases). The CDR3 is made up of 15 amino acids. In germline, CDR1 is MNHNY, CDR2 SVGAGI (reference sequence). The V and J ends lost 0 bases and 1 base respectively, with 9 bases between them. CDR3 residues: CASSYSRRGNTEAFF. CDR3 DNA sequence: TGTGCCAGCAGTTACTCGCGCAGGGGGAACACTGAAGCTTTCTTT.

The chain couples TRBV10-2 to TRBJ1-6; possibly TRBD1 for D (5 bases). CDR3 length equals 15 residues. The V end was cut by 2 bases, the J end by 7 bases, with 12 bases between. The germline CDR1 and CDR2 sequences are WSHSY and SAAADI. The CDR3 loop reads CASSEGGARNSPLHF. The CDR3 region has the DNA TGCGCCAGCAGTGAGGGTGGGGCGAGGAATTCACCCCTCCACTTT.

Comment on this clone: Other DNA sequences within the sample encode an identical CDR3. The CDR3 region is CASSAGSSYEQYF. DNA for the CDR3: TGTGCCAGCAGCGCCGGGTCCTCCTACGAGCAGTACTTC. The chain carries TRBV9 and TRBJ2-7; D gene uncertain. Germline CDR1 SGDLS, CDR2 YYNGEE. Between the trimmed V and J ends, which lost 3 bases and 0 bases, there was a span of 7 bases. The CDR3 totals 13 residues. The full variable domain, with the rest looked up from reference TRBV9 and TRBJ2-7, is DSGVTQTPKHLITATGQRVTLRCSPRSGDLSVYWYQQSLDQGLQFLIQYYNGEERAKGNILERFSAQQFPDLHSELNLSSLELGDSALYFCASSAGSSYEQYFGPGTRLTVT.

CDR3 nucleotides: TGTGCCAGTCCGGACGGAGGAGAGACCCAGTACTTC. Protein product: CASPDGGETQYF. The chain employs TRBV6-1 and TRBJ2-5; possibly TRBD2 for D (5 bases). CDR1 and CDR2 (germline): MNHNS, SASEGT. The V end was cut by 9 bases, the J end by 4 bases, with 12 bases between. This CDR3 is 12 amino acids long.

The CDR3 sequence is CAISGENSNQPQHF. The CDR3 DNA reads as TGTGCCATCAGTGGGGAGAATAGCAATCAGCCCCAGCATTTT. V gene TRBV10-3 combines with J gene TRBJ1-5; D ambiguous. Deletions cut 4 bases from V and 0 bases from J, with 7 bases between. The CDR3 extends over 14 amino acids. Germline CDR1 ENHRY, CDR2 SYGVKD.

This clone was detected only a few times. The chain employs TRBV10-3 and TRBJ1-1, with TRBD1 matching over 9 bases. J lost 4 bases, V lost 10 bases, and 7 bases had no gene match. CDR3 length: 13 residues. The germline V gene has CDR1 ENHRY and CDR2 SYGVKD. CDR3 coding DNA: TGTGCCACCCTGGACAGGGGTGGCACTGAAGCTTTCTTT. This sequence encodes CATLDRGGTEAFF.

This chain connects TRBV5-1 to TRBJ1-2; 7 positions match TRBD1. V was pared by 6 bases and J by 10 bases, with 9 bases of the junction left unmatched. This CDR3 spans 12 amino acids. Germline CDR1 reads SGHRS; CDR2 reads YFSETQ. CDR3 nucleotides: TGCGCCAGCACCGAACCCGGACAGGACTACACCTTC. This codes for CASTEPGQDYTF.

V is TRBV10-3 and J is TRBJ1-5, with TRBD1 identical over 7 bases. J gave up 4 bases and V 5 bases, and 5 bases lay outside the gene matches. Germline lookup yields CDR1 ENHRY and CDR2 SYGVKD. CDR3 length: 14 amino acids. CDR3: CAISRQGSNQPQHF. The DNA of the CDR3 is TGTGCCATCAGTAGACAGGGATCAAATCAGCCCCAGCATTTT.

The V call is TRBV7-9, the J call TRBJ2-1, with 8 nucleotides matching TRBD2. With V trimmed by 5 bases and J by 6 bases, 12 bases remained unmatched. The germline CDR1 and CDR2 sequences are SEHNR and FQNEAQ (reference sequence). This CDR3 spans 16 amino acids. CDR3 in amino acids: CASSVHSGVIINEQFF. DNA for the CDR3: TGTGCCAGCAGCGTTCATAGCGGGGTAATCATCAATGAGCAGTTCTTC.

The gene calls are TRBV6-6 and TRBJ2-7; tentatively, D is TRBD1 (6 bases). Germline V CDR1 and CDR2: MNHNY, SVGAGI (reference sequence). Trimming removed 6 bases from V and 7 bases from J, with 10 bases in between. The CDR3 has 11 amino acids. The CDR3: CASRVQGEQYF. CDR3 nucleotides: TGTGCCAGCAGAGTCCAGGGGGAGCAGTACTTC.

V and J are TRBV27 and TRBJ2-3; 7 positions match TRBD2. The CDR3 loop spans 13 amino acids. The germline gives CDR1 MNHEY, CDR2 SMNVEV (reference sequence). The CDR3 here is CELPGLQHGTQYF. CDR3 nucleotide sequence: TGTGAACTCCCGGGACTACAGCATGGTACGCAGTATTTT.